Following are 20 T cell receptor beta chains from one sample sequenced in a study of Graves' ophthalmopathy and Graves' hyperthyroidism. As the template, RNA transcripts were used to amplify TCR beta CDR3 regions. The authors performed first-round RT-PCR with HTBI primers and then a second-round multiplex PCR. MiXCR, applied by TCRdb to the multiplex PCR reads, yields one record per CDR3 protein. This sample carries fewer than 400,000 distinct CDR3 sequences, about 16% of them seen once, and the ten largest clones take approximately 1.4%. Sequenced: peripheral blood. These receptors were obtained from a woman aged 18-29 years with Graves' ophthalmopathy.

The chain carries TRBV6-2 or TRBV6-3 and TRBJ1-5, with D possibly matching TRBD1 (6 bases). The CDR3 covers 17 residues. V lost 0 bases and J lost 7, with 19 bases in between. Germline V gene data show CDR1 as MNHEY and CDR2 as SVGEGT. CDR3 sequence: CASSYSSFGQTTQPQHF. DNA for the CDR3: TGTGCCAGCAGTTACTCCTCTTTTGGACAGACTACACAGCCCCAGCATTTT.

Many counts were recorded for this clonotype. This chain connects TRBV6-4 to TRBJ1-1; TRBD1 agrees at 7 bases. V lost 5 bases to trimming and J lost 0 bases; unmatched junction nucleotides: 12. CDR1 is MRHNA, CDR2 SNTAGT, per germline. CDR3 length equals 17 residues. The CDR3 protein is CASSLTGPREMNTEAFF. CDR3 sequence (DNA): TGTGCCAGCAGTCTGACAGGGCCTAGAGAAATGAACACTGAAGCTTTCTTT.

In its sample, this clonotype was seen many times. This chain joins TRBV11-2 and TRBJ2-5, with 9 bases that match TRBD2. CDR1 is SGHAT and CDR2 is FQNNGV in the germline V gene. The CDR3 runs 16 residues. The junction had 4 bases not matched to a gene; V was cut back by 1 base and J by 1 base. The CDR3 protein is CASSLGQTSGQETQYF. The DNA of the CDR3 is TGTGCCAGCAGCTTAGGCCAGACTAGCGGCCAAGAGACCCAGTACTTC.

The table lists this clonotype with many counts. The chain combines TRBV10-2 with TRBJ2-7; 7 bases are shared with TRBD2. With 0 bases clipped from V and 4 bases from J, the junction kept 9 bases outside the gene matches. The CDR3 sequence is 16 residues long. Germline V gene sequence: CDR1 WSHSY, CDR2 SAAADI. The CDR3 sequence is CASSESTGGHPYEQYF. The CDR3 DNA reads as TGCGCCAGCAGTGAGTCGACGGGGGGTCACCCTTACGAGCAGTACTTC.

At least ten counts were recorded for this clonotype. The CDR3 sequence is CASSLGTTVNSPLHF. The DNA for the CDR3 is TGTGCCAGCAGCTTAGGGACGACGGTTAATTCACCCCTCCACTTT. The chain has TRBV7-2 and TRBJ1-6, with D hard to call. In germline, CDR1 is SGHTA, CDR2 FQGNSA. The CDR3 sequence is 15 residues long. The V end lost 1 base, the J end lost 6 bases, and 10 bases lay between the germline ends.

This clonotype showed up many times. The J gene is TRBJ2-1, the V gene TRBV2; TRBD1 aligns across 9 bases. J was trimmed by 7 bases and V by 8 bases; bases with no gene match: 12. Germline CDR1 and CDR2: SNHLY and FYNNEI. The CDR3 is 15 residues long. The CDR3 protein is CASVPGTGWKNEQFF. The CDR3 bases are TGTGCCAGCGTCCCCGGGACAGGGTGGAAGAATGAGCAGTTCTTC.

This clonotype was seen many times. The chain employs TRBV9 and TRBJ1-3; weak D call: TRBD1 (5 bases). Looked up from germline, CDR1 is SGDLS and CDR2 is YYNGEE. Between the trimmed V and J ends, which lost 1 base and 0 bases, there was a span of 8 bases. The CDR3 runs to 15 residues. The CDR3 DNA reads as TGTGCCAGCAGCGTATGGGGGGGCTCTGGAAACACCATATATTTT. Translating it yields CASSVWGGSGNTIYF.

There are many counts of this clonotype. The V and J genes are TRBV6-1 and TRBJ1-1; no clear D. The CDR3 runs to 15 residues. CDR1 and CDR2 (germline): MNHNS, SASEGT. V lost 8 bases and J 4 bases, leaving 20 bases between the germline ends. The CDR3 region has the DNA TGTGCCAGCTCCCCCCCAAAATCATCGGGCACTGAAGCTTTCTTT. It specifies CASSPPKSSGTEAFF.

This clonotype has ten or more counts. The chain is built from TRBV29-1 and TRBJ1-1, with unresolved D. The CDR3 length is 13 residues. The V end was cut by 6 bases, the J end by 7 bases, with 18 bases between. Germline V CDR1 and CDR2: SQVTM, ANQGSEA. The CDR3 reads CSVAPGGVGEAFF. In DNA form, the CDR3 reads TGCAGCGTAGCGCCCGGCGGGGTAGGTGAAGCTTTCTTT.

The chain has TRBV6-1 and TRBJ2-7; 9 nucleotides agree with TRBD1. CDR1 is MNHNS and CDR2 is SASEGT in the germline V gene. V dropped 6 bases and J dropped 6; count of bases not matched to a gene: 12. The CDR3 is 15 residues long. In nucleotides, the CDR3 is TGTGCCAGCAGGACCGGGACAGGGAACGGCTTCGAGCAGTACTTC. Translating it yields CASRTGTGNGFEQYF.

The sample holds many counts of this clonotype. This sequence joins TRBV11-3 and TRBJ2-2; D is ambiguous. CDR1 SGHNT and CDR2 YENEEA come from the germline V gene. The CDR3 runs to 12 residues. The ends were cut back, 5 bases at V and 4 bases at J, with 5 bases in the middle. CDR3 bases: TGTGCCAGCAGCCCCCTCACCGGGGAGCTGTTTTTT. This sequence encodes CASSPLTGELFF.

This clonotype was recorded many times. V and J are TRBV20-1 and TRBJ2-5; D may correspond to TRBD1 or TRBD2 (5 bases each). The CDR3 runs to 13 residues. Trimming removed 7 bases from V and 6 bases from J, with 18 bases in between. The germline gives CDR1 DFQATT, CDR2 SNEGSKA (reference sequence). The chain's CDR3 is CSVESGALKTQYF. CDR3 in DNA: TGCAGTGTCGAGTCCGGGGCGCTTAAGACCCAGTACTTC.

To note about this clonotype: A much larger clone lies one base from this, so it may be a read error. The gene calls are TRBV3-1 and TRBJ2-5; weak D call: TRBD2 (6 bases). Trimming left V 2 bases short and J 9 bases short, with 25 bases between. Germline V gene data show CDR1 as LGHDT and CDR2 as YNNKEL (reference sequence). The CDR3 is 17 amino acids. The chain's CDR3 is CASSQPQTQRSGEAQYF. The DNA of the CDR3 is TGTGCCAGCAGCCAACCCCAGACACAGCGGAGTGGGGAGGCCCAGTACTTC.

This clonotype was counted many times. The chain has TRBV19 and TRBJ2-5; D is possibly TRBD1 (5 bases). Trimming left V 3 bases short and J 5 bases short, with 13 bases between. CDR3 size: 14 residues. The V gene's germline CDR1 is LNHDA and CDR2 SQIVND (reference sequence). The CDR3 DNA reads TGTGCCAGTAGTATCGGAGCAGGGTCGGAGACCCAGTACTTC. It yields the protein CASSIGAGSETQYF.

This clonotype was observed many times. The chain carries TRBV2 and TRBJ2-7; 7 nucleotides match TRBD2. The V and J ends lost 5 bases and 5 bases, in that order; junction bases with no gene match: 9. From germline, CDR1 is SNHLY and CDR2 FYNNEI. The CDR3 is 14 amino acids. In nucleotides, the CDR3 is TGTGCCAGCAGTTGGCGGGAGAGGAGGGACGAGCAGTACTTC. Translating it yields CASSWRERRDEQYF.

The table lists this clonotype with many counts. The chain couples TRBV6-1 to TRBJ2-5, with 8 bases identical to TRBD2. V trimming: 11 bases; J trimming: 3 bases; junction bases outside the gene matches: 5. The CDR3 runs 12 residues. The V gene's germline CDR1 is MNHNS and CDR2 SASEGT. The CDR3 sequence is CAVTSVKETQYF. In DNA, the CDR3 is TGTGCCGTGACTAGCGTAAAAGAGACCCAGTACTTC.

This clonotype was seen repeatedly, ten times or more. The chain is built from TRBV6-2 or TRBV6-3 and TRBJ1-1, with D perhaps matching TRBD1 (6 bases). The germline V gene has CDR1 MNHEY and CDR2 SVGEGT. Between the trimmed V and J ends, which lost 11 bases and 4 bases, there was a span of 23 bases. The CDR3 is made up of 15 amino acids. The CDR3 spells CAGANAGERGTEAFF. The CDR3 DNA reads TGTGCCGGAGCAAATGCAGGGGAAAGGGGCACTGAAGCTTTCTTT.

In this sample, this clonotype turned up many times. The chain couples TRBV6-1 to TRBJ1-3; unclear D gene. Germline-derived CDR1 and CDR2 are MNHNS and SASEGT. The CDR3 runs 14 residues. The V end lost 10 bases, the J end lost 0 bases, and 13 bases lay between the germline ends. Written as DNA, the CDR3 is TGTGCCACCACCCGTAAGCCCTCTGGAAACACCATATATTTT. Its translation is CATTRKPSGNTIYF.

This rearrangement joins TRBV19 to TRBJ1-5; 8 bases line up with TRBD1. V trimming: 6 bases; J trimming: 5 bases; junction bases outside the gene matches: 6. This CDR3 comprises 14 residues. Germline loops: CDR1 LNHDA, CDR2 SQIVND (reference sequence). The DNA of the CDR3 is TGTGCCAGTAGCTACGGACAGGGTTATCAGCCCCAGCATTTT. Amino acid sequence: CASSYGQGYQPQHF. The full variable domain, completed using reference TRBV19 and TRBJ1-5, is DGGITQSPKYLFRKEGQNVTLSCEQNLNHDAMYWYRQDPGQGLRLIYYSQIVNDFQKGDIAEGYSVSREKKESFPLTVTSAQKNPTAFYLCASSYGQGYQPQHFGDGTRLSIL.

This clonotype was seen ten or more times. V gene TRBV7-9 combines with J gene TRBJ2-5; the match to TRBD2 covers 8 bases. Looked up from germline, CDR1 is SEHNR and CDR2 is FQNEAQ (reference sequence). This CDR3 contains 14 residues. The trim removed 6 bases at V and 4 bases at J, leaving 7 bases unmatched. DNA for the CDR3: TGTGCCAGCAGGAGAGGACTAGCAGGAGAGACCCAGTACTTC. Translation: CASRRGLAGETQYF.